The 20 T cell receptor beta chains presented below share a single source sample, sequenced in a study of regulatory T cells in long-lasting Graves disease. Arm-PCR of CDR3 regions and iRepertoire HTBI primers were the basis on which TCR beta libraries were built. TCRdb fed the multiplex PCR reads into MiXCR, producing one record per CDR3 protein. Seen here are 500,000 to 700,000 distinct CDR3 sequences, about 32% observed once, and the top ten hold under 55%. Time point noted: persistent/refractory GD, antithyroid drugs over 5 years with positive TRAb. PBMC RNA served as the TCR library source. This sample comprised peripheral blood mononuclear cells (PBMCs), obtained when the disease was refractory, from a patient treated with antithyroid drugs. These receptors were obtained from a female donor with Graves disease.

There are a few counts of this clonotype. The rearrangement uses TRBV6-1 and TRBJ1-5; TRBD1 is a possible D gene (6 bases). The CDR3 covers 15 residues. CDR1 is MNHNS, CDR2 SASEGT, per germline. V was pared by 0 bases and J by 6 bases, with 12 bases between. The CDR3: CASSEAGGGPQPQHF. For the CDR3, the DNA is TGTGCCAGCAGTGAAGCTGGTGGGGGCCCTCAGCCCCAGCATTTT.

The rearrangement uses TRBV29-1 and TRBJ2-7; D is ambiguous. The CDR3 runs to 13 residues. V was cut by 0 bases and J by 1 base, with 7 bases left in between. CDR1 and CDR2 from the germline V gene are SQVTM and ANQGSEA. The CDR3 protein is CSVEDEDSYEQYF. The CDR3, as DNA: TGCAGCGTTGAAGATGAGGATTCCTACGAGCAGTACTTC.

The chain couples TRBV5-1 to TRBJ1-2; TRBD1 matches 7 bases. The V segment lost 4 bases and the J segment 0 bases; nucleotides outside the gene matches: 6. CDR1 and CDR2 (germline): SGHRS, YFSETQ. The CDR3 extends over 15 amino acids. The CDR3, as DNA: TGCGCCAGCAGCCGCGGGACAGCCGCTAACTATGGCTACACCTTC. Its protein product is CASSRGTAANYGYTF.

The chain recombines TRBV19 with TRBJ2-2; no clear D. The CDR3 spans 14 residues. Deletions cut 3 bases from V and 6 bases from J, with 11 bases between. Germline CDR1 reads LNHDA; CDR2 reads SQIVND (reference sequence). This CDR3 reads CASSISLAAGELFF. CDR3 bases: TGTGCCAGTAGTATTAGTCTTGCGGCCGGGGAGCTGTTTTTT.

This chain uses TRBV30 with TRBJ1-1, with D hard to call. CDR1 is GTSNPN, CDR2 SVGIG, per germline (reference sequence). The V gene lost 5 bases and the J gene lost 0 bases, with 10 bases spanning the gap. There are 13 residues in the CDR3. CDR3 nucleotide sequence: TGTGCCTGGCAGAAATCCATGAACACTGAAGCTTTCTTT. Translating gives CAWQKSMNTEAFF.

The CDR3 DNA follows: TGTGCCACCAGCAGCCGGGGAGGGGGAGAGACCCAGTACTTC. It specifies CATSSRGGGETQYF. V gene TRBV15 combines with J gene TRBJ2-5, with D perhaps matching TRBD2 (7 bases). Trimming removed 3 bases from V and 4 bases from J, with 12 bases in between. CDR3 length: 14 amino acids. Looked up from germline, CDR1 is LNHNV and CDR2 is YYDKDF (reference sequence).

The chain is built from TRBV13 and TRBJ2-5; 8 positions agree with TRBD2. There are 13 residues in the CDR3. Germline V lookup: CDR1 PRHDT, CDR2 FYEKMQ (reference sequence). With 8 bases clipped from V and 5 bases from J, the junction kept 7 bases outside the gene matches. This CDR3 reads CASRRTGGETQYF. The CDR3 DNA is TGTGCCAGCCGACGGACGGGGGGGGAGACCCAGTACTTC.

This clonotype appeared a few times. The chain uses TRBV2 and TRBJ2-2; 7 bases fit TRBD2. Germline trimming cut 2 bases from V and 7 bases from J; bases unmatched to any gene: 7. Per the germline V gene, CDR1 is SNHLY and CDR2 is FYNNEI. The CDR3 is 15 amino acids. The CDR3 sequence is CASSESRLAIGELFF. The CDR3 bases are TGTGCCAGCAGTGAATCGAGACTAGCTATCGGGGAGCTGTTTTTT.

This chain joins TRBV12-3 or TRBV12-4 and TRBJ1-2; D is uncertain. V was pared by 2 bases and J by 8 bases, with 15 bases between. The CDR3 extends over 14 amino acids. The CDR3 bases are TGTGCCAGCAGTTTAAGGGCAGTTAATATGGGCTACACCTTC. Translated: CASSLRAVNMGYTF.

CDR3 in amino acids: CASSQYASGIPQETQYF. CDR3 nucleotide sequence: TGTGCCAGCAGCCAATACGCTAGCGGGATTCCACAAGAGACCCAGTACTTC. The chain joins TRBV3-1 to TRBJ2-5, with TRBD2 identical over 9 bases. The CDR3 covers 17 residues. Unmatched junction bases numbered 9, after V lost 2 bases and J lost 2 bases. Germline assignment: CDR1 LGHDT and CDR2 YNNKEL (reference sequence).

The sample holds many counts of this clonotype. The rearrangement links TRBV12-3 or TRBV12-4 to TRBJ2-7; the D gene is possibly TRBD1 (6 bases). The CDR3 is 13 amino acids. The V gene lost 1 base and the J gene lost 3 bases, with 7 bases spanning the gap. CDR3 nucleotides: TGTGCCAGCAGTTTAGGCAGGGGCTACGAGCAGTACTTC. Protein sequence: CASSLGRGYEQYF.

The J gene is TRBJ2-7, the V gene TRBV13; 8 bases match TRBD1. The CDR3 loop spans 16 amino acids. Germline assignment: CDR1 PRHDT and CDR2 FYEKMQ (reference sequence). J gave up 5 bases and V 4 bases, and 13 bases lay outside the gene matches. In DNA, the CDR3 is TGTGCCAGCAGCTCCTCTTTCCCGCCGGACAGGGACGAGCAGTACTTC. This translates into CASSSSFPPDRDEQYF.

A single count supports this clonotype. The J gene is TRBJ1-5, the V gene TRBV27; D is unresolved. Germline V lookup: CDR1 MNHEY, CDR2 SMNVEV (reference sequence). The CDR3 covers 13 residues. V lost 5 bases, J lost 5 bases, and 10 bases lay in between. The CDR3 coding sequence is TGTGCCAGCAGTCCTGATCCCCATCAGCCCCAGCATTTT. As protein: CASSPDPHQPQHF.

The chain uses TRBV20-1 and TRBJ1-1; no clear D. CDR3 length: 14 amino acids. The germline V gene has CDR1 DFQATT and CDR2 SNEGSKA (reference sequence). V was clipped by 2 bases and J by 6 bases, with 16 bases between them. CDR3 amino acids: CSARSGNLPPEAFF. CDR3 bases: TGCAGTGCTAGATCCGGGAACCTCCCTCCTGAAGCTTTCTTT.

CDR3 in amino acids: CASRGTGGLYEQYF. The CDR3 nucleotides read TGTGCCAGCAGGGGGACAGGGGGCTTATACGAGCAGTACTTC. The V and J genes are TRBV6-1 and TRBJ2-7; TRBD1 aligns across 12 bases. Germline CDR1 reads MNHNS; CDR2 reads SASEGT. V shed 6 bases, J shed 4 bases, and the junction held 4 bases outside the gene matches. The CDR3 extends over 14 amino acids.

The CDR3 protein is CASSSSGSGFYEQYF. CDR3 bases: TGTGCCAGCAGTTCCAGCGGGAGTGGATTCTACGAGCAGTACTTC. The genes are TRBV12-3 or TRBV12-4 and TRBJ2-7; 8 bases fit TRBD2. V was clipped by 4 bases and J by 3 bases; unmatched bases: 8. The CDR3 runs 15 residues.

The genes are TRBV6-5 and TRBJ2-1, with TRBD2 matching 7 bases. Trimming at V came to 2 bases and at J to 5 bases, leaving 6 bases not matched to a gene. Germline V lookup: CDR1 MNHEY, CDR2 SVGAGI. This CDR3 is built from 15 residues. The CDR3 reads CASSYLGLVHNEQFF. The CDR3 DNA sequence: TGTGCCAGCAGTTACCTTGGACTAGTCCACAATGAGCAGTTCTTC.

This rearrangement joins TRBV5-1 to TRBJ1-1; TRBD1 matches at 7 bases. The CDR3 sequence is 15 residues long. V dropped 3 bases and J dropped 6; count of bases not matched to a gene: 11. CDR1 is SGHRS and CDR2 is YFSETQ in the germline V gene. The CDR3 protein is CASSWGTASVSEAFF. CDR3 sequence (DNA): TGCGCCAGCAGCTGGGGGACAGCCTCAGTGTCTGAAGCTTTCTTT.

In its sample, this clonotype was seen many times. Compared with germline, one end of the junction differs, possibly owing to a read error. The gene calls are TRBV10-1 and TRBJ1-1; 8 positions match TRBD1. The CDR3 consists of 13 residues. The germline V gene has CDR1 WNHNN and CDR2 SYGVQD (reference sequence). The CDR3, as DNA: TGTGCCAGCAGCCCAGGGGGCCGCACTGAAGCTTTCTTT. Translating it yields CASSPGGRTEAFF.

This clonotype has just a few counts. The V call is TRBV6-1, the J call TRBJ1-5; D uncertain. In germline, CDR1 is MNHNS, CDR2 SASEGT. This CDR3 has 14 amino acids. Trimming removed 6 bases at V and 3 bases at J, with 12 bases between. CDR3 bases: TGTGCCAGCAGAGACATTGGGGACAATCAGCCCCAGCATTTT. Translated, it gives CASRDIGDNQPQHF.